The 15 T cell receptor beta chains below come from one sample, sequenced in a study of technical replicates of blood from several donors. The data were produced by immunoSEQ multiplex PCR, yet TCRdb's version contains in-frame clones alone and is incomplete. The sample lists approximately 89,000 clones, around 96% occurring once. The sequencing sample was made of T cells isolated from PBMCs. The receptors shown here come from a human donor in good health.

J is TRBJ2-7 and V is TRBV7-9; no clear D gene. V was clipped by 4 bases and J by 5 bases, with 9 bases between them. Germline CDR1 and CDR2: SEHNR and FQNEAQ (reference sequence). The CDR3 extends over 12 amino acids. The CDR3 here is CASSYPPDEQYF. The DNA of the CDR3 is TGTGCCAGCAGCTACCCCCCGGACGAGCAGTACTTC.

This clone was counted once. V gene TRBV5-4 combines with J gene TRBJ1-3, with 7 bases identical to TRBD1. CDR3 length: 15 amino acids. Germline assignment: CDR1 SGHNT and CDR2 YYREEE (reference sequence). V lost 2 bases, J lost 0 bases, and 2 bases stayed unmatched. CDR3 DNA: TGTGCCAGCAGCTTAGACAGGGCCTCTGGAAACACCATATATTTT. This translates into CASSLDRASGNTIYF.

This clone is a singleton in its sample. The chain links TRBV4-1 to TRBJ1-1; 8 nucleotides line up with TRBD1. CDR1 is MGHRA and CDR2 is YSYEKL in the germline V gene. After removal of 1 base from V and 1 base from J, the junction contained 11 bases not matched to a gene. The CDR3 loop spans 18 amino acids. Written as DNA, the CDR3 is TGCGCCAGCAGCCAAGCAGGGGGCGTGGGGTCGGCGAACACTGAAGCTTTCTTT. The encoded protein is CASSQAGGVGSANTEAFF.

Points on this clone: Germline is not matched at one junction end, which may reflect a read error. The chain couples TRBV11-2 to TRBJ1-4, with no clear D. This CDR3 comprises 11 residues. The germline gives CDR1 SGHAT, CDR2 FQNNGV. The CDR3 sequence: CASSAKEKLFF. The CDR3 nucleotides are TGTGCCAGCAGCGCTAAAGAAAAACTGTTTTTT.

The chain carries TRBV5-4 and TRBJ2-5; possibly TRBD1 for D (6 bases). V dropped 1 base and J dropped 0 bases, with 10 bases sitting between them. Looked up from germline, CDR1 is SGHNT and CDR2 is YYREEE (reference sequence). This CDR3 has 15 residues. The DNA for the CDR3 is TGTGCCAGCAGCTTGCGAAAGGGGGACCAAGAGACCCAGTACTTC. Translation: CASSLRKGDQETQYF.

The chain has TRBV6-1 and TRBJ1-5; possibly TRBD1 for D (6 bases). Germline V lookup: CDR1 MNHNS, CDR2 SASEGT. The CDR3 has 16 residues. V shed 3 bases and J shed 6 bases, with 18 bases lying between them. The CDR3 DNA reads TGTGCCAGCAGTGACCCGGGATCTGGGGGCTTTCAGCCCCAGCATTTT. Protein: CASSDPGSGGFQPQHF.

The rearrangement uses TRBV7-3 and TRBJ2-1, with 8 positions matching TRBD2. This CDR3 region has 14 residues. Trimming cost V 3 bases and J 5 bases; bases outside gene matches: 3. Per germline, CDR1 SGHTA and CDR2 FQGTGA. The CDR3 DNA reads as TGTGCCAGCAGCTTGGGCGGGGGGAACAATGAGCAGTTCTTC. Translation gives CASSLGGGNNEQFF.

This sequence joins TRBV7-6 and TRBJ2-7; D possibly corresponds to TRBD2 (6 bases). Trimming pared 0 bases from V and 1 base from J, leaving 10 bases between. Germline V gene lookup returns CDR1 SGHVS and CDR2 FNYEAQ. This CDR3 comprises 15 residues. CDR3 residues: CASSLARGSSYEQYF. The CDR3 nucleotides are TGTGCCAGCAGCTTAGCGCGGGGATCGTCCTACGAGCAGTACTTC.

CDR3 protein: CASSSRTGPYNEQFF. The CDR3, as DNA: TGTGCCAGCAGCTCCCGGACAGGCCCCTACAATGAGCAGTTCTTC. The chain uses TRBV11-2 and TRBJ2-1; 7 nucleotides agree with TRBD1. Germline V gives CDR1 SGHAT, CDR2 FQNNGV. V shed 4 bases, J shed 2 bases, and the junction held 5 bases outside the gene matches. CDR3 size: 15 residues.

CDR3 sequence: CASSPSGGDTDTQYF. The CDR3, as DNA: TGTGCCAGTAGTCCTAGCGGGGGAGACACAGATACGCAGTATTTT. J is TRBJ2-3 and V is TRBV19, with TRBD2 matching over 10 bases. V lost 5 bases and J lost 2; bases outside the gene matches: 4. The CDR3 extends over 15 amino acids. Germline-derived CDR1 and CDR2 are LNHDA and SQIVND (reference sequence).

The rearrangement links TRBV18 to TRBJ2-5; the D is unclear. Between the trimmed V and J ends, which lost 3 bases and 7 bases, there was a span of 12 bases. The CDR3 is 13 residues long. The V gene's germline CDR1 is KGHSH and CDR2 LQKENI. The CDR3 nucleotides are TGTGCCAGCTCACCCCCCCTTATGTGGACCCAGTACTTC. Its translation is CASSPPLMWTQYF.

This chain joins TRBV7-8 and TRBJ2-5; D is possibly TRBD2 (5 bases). V was shortened by 1 base and J by 5 bases, with 17 bases between the two germline ends. CDR1 is SGHVS and CDR2 is FQNEAQ in the germline V gene. This CDR3 is 16 amino acids long. The CDR3 sequence is CASSLVSLTGSETQYF. CDR3 nucleotides: TGTGCCAGCAGCTTAGTGTCCCTCACGGGGAGCGAGACCCAGTACTTC.

The rearrangement links TRBV11-2 to TRBJ1-2; D is unclear. V lost 5 bases to trimming and J lost 4 bases, with 17 bases between them. The CDR3 consists of 15 residues. Germline CDR1 SGHAT, CDR2 FQNNGV. The CDR3 spells CASSTVAGSFYGYTF. The CDR3 nucleotides read TGTGCCAGCAGCACTGTTGCCGGTTCCTTCTATGGCTACACCTTC.

J is TRBJ2-7 and V is TRBV2, with a weak D call TRBD1 (5 bases). In germline, CDR1 is SNHLY, CDR2 FYNNEI. V lost 10 bases and J 2 bases, leaving 12 bases between the germline ends. This CDR3 region has 12 residues. This CDR3 reads CATGSRTYEQYF. As DNA, the CDR3 is TGTGCCACAGGGTCTCGGACCTACGAGCAGTACTTC.

This sequence joins TRBV28 and TRBJ2-7, with TRBD1 matching 9 bases. After removal of 7 bases from V and 2 bases from J, the junction contained 6 bases not matched to a gene. From germline, CDR1 is MDHEN and CDR2 SYDVKM. The CDR3 extends over 14 amino acids. CDR3 protein: CASTQGTGTYEQYF. CDR3 bases: TGTGCCAGCACCCAAGGGACAGGGACCTACGAGCAGTACTTC. Drawing the rest from reference TRBV28 and TRBJ2-7, the complete variable domain is DVKVTQSSRYLVKRTGEKVFLECVQDMDHENMFWYRQDPGLGLRLIYFSYDVKMKEKGDIPEGYSVSREKKERFSLILESASTNQTSMYLCASTQGTGTYEQYFGPGTRLTVT.